This TCR beta chain was sequenced for a study of CD8+CD57+ T cells in acquired aplastic anemia. CDR1 is LGHDT, CDR2 YNNKEL, per germline (reference sequence). This CDR3 region has 14 residues. The V end lost 0 bases, the J end lost 5 bases, and 10 bases lay between the germline ends. CDR3 and TCR beta VDJ profiling relied on a genomic DNA template. Via MiXCR, TCRdb re-called the reads, giving one row per CDR3 protein. The table includes about 80,000 distinct CDR3 sequences, approximately 45% detected once. Specimen: sorted CD4+, CD8+, or CD8+CD57+ T cells (not recorded which) from PBMCs. This clonotype originated in a human donor in good health, serving as a control. The chain uses TRBV3-1 and TRBJ1-2; no clear D gene. The CDR3 reads CASSQDEAAYGYTF. The DNA of the CDR3 is TGTGCCAGCAGCCAAGATGAAGCAGCTTATGGCTACACCTTC.